The sequence of this T cell receptor (beta chain) was determined in a study of PD-1 blockade in mismatch repair-deficient tumors. Study in general: Patients had eleven to twelve mismatch repair-deficient cancer types and were previously treated and progressing.

All patients were mismatch repair deficient, assessed by either PCR or immunohistochemistry. TCR sequencing covered a few patients who responded to pembrolizumab. Study-wide results and caveats: Tumor-resident clones, often absent from pretreatment blood, expanded after pembrolizumab and then contracted.

The protocol was immunoSEQ multiplex PCR, while the TCRdb copy is restricted to in-frame clones and leaves out a portion. The table has 95,000 to 150,000 clones, roughly 86% seen once. In regard to this clone: The antigen remains unidentified.

CDR3 size: 16 residues. V shed 3 bases and J shed 1 base, with 15 bases lying between them. The germline gives CDR1 WNHNN, CDR2 SYGVQD (reference sequence). The clonotype originates from an adult with mismatch repair-deficient cancer. This sample comprised peripheral blood, obtained 44 weeks after starting pembrolizumab. The chain is built from TRBV10-1 and TRBJ2-5; possibly TRBD2 for D (6 bases). CDR3 in amino acids: CASSEGVAVLQETQYF. CDR3 bases: TGCGCCAGCAGTGAAGGGGTAGCGGTCCTCCAAGAGACCCAGTACTTC.